This TCR beta chain was sequenced in a study of vaccination and CD4 T cells after COVID-19. Study in general: Post-COVID samples had a sampling time that fell a median approximately 97 days after diagnosis (range 35 to 161).

Scientists ran DNA taken from cultured CD4+ T cells through the Oncomine TCR Beta short-read assay for sequencing. Via MiXCR, TCRdb re-called the PCR reads, giving one row per CDR3 protein. The sample shows 12,000 or so distinct CDR3 sequences, around 60% of them seen only once. This sample's treatment: roughly 11-day PBMC culture with coronavirus spike peptide pools or control peptides (ViraFEST assay). This clonotype came up once. The target antigen is unknown. The sequenced material came from CD4+ T cells from blood, cultured in vitro. The source is a human donor who had recovered from COVID-19.

CDR3 DNA sequence: TGTGCCAGCAGCCGACTAGCGGGGGGCCTTACCAATTTGGAGACCCAGTACTTC. Its translation: CASSRLAGGLTNLETQYF. V gene TRBV7-2 combines with J gene TRBJ2-5; 13 bases are a match to TRBD2. This CDR3 region has 18 residues. The germline gives CDR1 SGHTA, CDR2 FQGNSA. Trimming took 5 bases from V and 5 from J; bases not matched to a gene: 14.